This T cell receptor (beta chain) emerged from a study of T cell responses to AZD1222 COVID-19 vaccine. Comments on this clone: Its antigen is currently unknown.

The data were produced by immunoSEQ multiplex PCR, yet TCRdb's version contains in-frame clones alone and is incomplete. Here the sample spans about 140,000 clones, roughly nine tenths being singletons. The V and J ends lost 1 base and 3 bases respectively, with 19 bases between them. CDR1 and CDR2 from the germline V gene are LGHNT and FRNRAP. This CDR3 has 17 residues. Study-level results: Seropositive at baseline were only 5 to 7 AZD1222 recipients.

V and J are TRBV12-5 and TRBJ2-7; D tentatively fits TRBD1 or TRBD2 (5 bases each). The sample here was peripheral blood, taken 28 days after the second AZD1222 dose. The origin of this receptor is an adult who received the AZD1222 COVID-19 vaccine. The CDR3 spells CASGLAPLSGAIYEQYF. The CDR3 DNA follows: TGTGCTAGTGGTTTGGCCCCCTTATCCGGGGCGATCTACGAGCAGTACTTC. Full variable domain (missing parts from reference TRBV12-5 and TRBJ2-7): DARVTQTPRHKVTEMGQEVTMRCQPILGHNTVFWYRQTMMQGLELLAYFRNRAPLDDSGMPKDRFSAEMPDATLATLKIQPSEPRDSAVYFCASGLAPLSGAIYEQYFGPGTRLTVT.